The next 23 T cell receptor beta chains were all read from a single sample in a study of regulatory T cells in long-lasting Graves disease. Time point denoted: newly diagnosed GD, antithyroid drugs for less than 3 months. Construction of the TCR library relied on RNA isolated from PBMCs. In building TCR beta libraries, iRepertoire HTBI primers were used together with Arm-PCR of CDR3 regions. TCRdb independently ran MiXCR on the multiplex PCR reads; one entry per CDR3 protein. In the table there are 300,000 to 400,000 distinct CDR3 sequences, about 14% of which are singletons. The sequences come from peripheral blood mononuclear cells (PBMCs), collected at new diagnosis, from a patient treated with antithyroid drugs. The receptors stem from a female donor with Graves disease.

There are many counts of this clonotype. The chain couples TRBV11-2 to TRBJ2-5; D is undetermined. V was trimmed by 3 bases and J by 3 bases, leaving 8 bases between them. The germline gives CDR1 SGHAT, CDR2 FQNNGV. This CDR3 contains 13 residues. CDR3 in DNA: TGTGCCAGCAGCTTTGGGGTTAAAGAGACCCAGTACTTC. Its protein is CASSFGVKETQYF.

There are many counts of this clonotype. The rearrangement uses TRBV20-1 and TRBJ2-5; a possible D gene is TRBD1 (5 bases). The CDR3 consists of 15 residues. CDR1 is DFQATT and CDR2 is SNEGSKA in the germline V gene (reference sequence). V lost 0 bases and J 5 bases, leaving 16 bases between the germline ends. The CDR3 protein is CSARDLPGWRETQYF. The CDR3 DNA sequence: TGCAGTGCTAGAGATCTCCCAGGGTGGCGCGAGACCCAGTACTTC.

A note on this clonotype: A much larger clone lies a single base off, so this may be a read error. V usage is TRBV9 and J usage is TRBJ2-1; TRBD1 matches 7 bases. Germline CDR1 reads SGDLS; CDR2 reads YYNGEE. The ends lost 5 bases at V and 10 bases at J; junction bases unmatched: 18. The CDR3 spans 16 residues. The CDR3 sequence: CASSRTGTERTYEQFF. The DNA for the CDR3 is TGTGCCAGCAGTCGAACCGGGACAGAAAGGACCTACGAGCAGTTCTTC.

This clonotype was seen repeatedly, ten times or more. The chain couples TRBV2 to TRBJ1-5; possibly TRBD1 for D (5 bases). The CDR3 runs to 15 residues. Per the germline V gene, CDR1 is SNHLY and CDR2 is FYNNEI. Trimming stripped 6 bases from V and 3 bases from J, with 15 bases between. For the CDR3, the DNA is TGTGCCAGCAGGGAACTTCAGGGATACAATCAGCCCCAGCATTTT. Protein product: CASRELQGYNQPQHF. Supplemented by reference TRBV2 and TRBJ1-5, the full variable domain reads EPEVTQTPSHQVTQMGQEVILRCVPISNHLYFYWYRQILGQKVEFLVSFYNNEISEKSEIFDDQFSVERPDGSNFTLKIRSTKLEDSAMYFCASRELQGYNQPQHFGDGTRLSIL.

The gene calls are TRBV11-2 and TRBJ1-2; D remains unclear. The length of the CDR3 is 16 residues. Trimming took 11 bases from V and 4 from J, leaving 26 bases between them. Germline V CDR1 and CDR2: SGHAT, FQNNGV. CDR3 DNA sequence: TGTGCCGGCGGGGTCTTAGGCGGGTCAAAGGGCTATGGCTACACCTTC. It translates to CAGGVLGGSKGYGYTF.

A few counts support this clonotype. This rearrangement joins TRBV5-1 to TRBJ2-2; the D gene is possibly TRBD1 (5 bases). The CDR3 totals 14 residues. V was trimmed by 4 bases and J by 4 bases, leaving 11 bases between them. The germline gives CDR1 SGHRS, CDR2 YFSETQ. CDR3 sequence (DNA): TGCGCCAGCAGCCGGCTGACAGCCACCGGGGAGCTGTTTTTT. This sequence encodes CASSRLTATGELFF.

The CDR3 DNA reads TGTGCCAGCAGCTTGCCAGGGGATGGTAGCAACTACGAGCAGTACTTC. This gives the protein CASSLPGDGSNYEQYF. The chain recombines TRBV7-9 with TRBJ2-3, with D tentatively TRBD1 (6 bases). The J call may be mistaken, given a closer DNA end match to TRBJ2-7. CDR3 size: 16 residues. Germline V CDR1 and CDR2: SEHNR, FQNEAQ (reference sequence).

This chain uses TRBV7-2 with TRBJ2-2, with D possibly being TRBD1 (5 bases). The CDR3 covers 17 residues. The ends were cut back, 1 base at V and 1 base at J, with 13 bases in the middle. CDR1 SGHTA and CDR2 FQGNSA come from the germline V gene. The CDR3 spells CASSLVGAVLNTGELFF. CDR3 sequence (DNA): TGTGCCAGCAGCTTAGTTGGGGCCGTTTTGAACACCGGGGAGCTGTTTTTT.

This clonotype showed up many times. The gene calls are TRBV12-3 or TRBV12-4 and TRBJ1-3; no definite D call. CDR3 length equals 16 residues. V gave up 6 bases and J gave up 0 bases, with 15 bases separating them. The CDR3 bases are TGTGCCAGCAGCCCGGTAGAGACTCGCTCTGGAAACACCATATATTTT. Protein: CASSPVETRSGNTIYF.

This clonotype was found a few times. This likely stems from a read error, as it lies one base from a far larger clone. CDR3 nucleotide sequence: TGTGCCAGCAGCTCCGGAGGGGAGACTAGCGGGAGGACTTGGCGATTGGGTGTGCAGTTCTTC. This encodes CASSSGGETSGRTWRLGVQFF. The chain has TRBV7-3 and TRBJ2-5; 13 nucleotides match TRBD2. Judging by the DNA end, TRBJ2-1 fits better; the J call may be wrong. The CDR3 runs 21 residues. The germline V gene has CDR1 SGHTA and CDR2 FQGTGA.

This clonotype was counted a few times. The genes are TRBV20-1 and TRBJ1-2; 7 nucleotides agree with TRBD1. CDR1 and CDR2 from the germline V gene are DFQATT and SNEGSKA (reference sequence). J gave up 8 bases and V 6 bases, and 24 bases lay outside the gene matches. The length of the CDR3 is 17 residues. For the CDR3, the DNA is TGCAGTGCCTTTGACAGGGTTCTGGTCATGAGTCTGGGGGGCTACACCTTC. Residues: CSAFDRVLVMSLGGYTF.

This clonotype was recorded at least ten times. The chain recombines TRBV30 with TRBJ2-1; TRBD2 matches 8 bases. V was pared by 3 bases and J by 15 bases, with 10 bases of the junction left unmatched. This CDR3 spans 12 amino acids. The germline V gene encodes CDR1 GTSNPN and CDR2 SVGIG (reference sequence). CDR3 loop: CAWSGSGSATFF. The CDR3 DNA sequence: TGTGCCTGGAGCGGAAGCGGGAGCGCCACGTTCTTC.

This clonotype was seen ten or more times. This rearrangement joins TRBV11-2 to TRBJ2-2, with unresolved D. V was clipped by 1 base and J by 8 bases, with 14 bases between them. Germline values: CDR1 SGHAT, CDR2 FQNNGV. This CDR3 is built from 15 residues. The CDR3 DNA reads as TGTGCCAGCAGCTTAGTTCTCTCGAGTGTAGGGGAGCTGTTTTTT. Protein sequence: CASSLVLSSVGELFF.

This clonotype has a handful of counts. V usage is TRBV6-2 or TRBV6-3 and J usage is TRBJ2-5, with TRBD2 matching 9 bases. This CDR3 has 16 residues. The germline V gene has CDR1 MNHEY and CDR2 SVGEGT. V lost 4 bases to trimming and J lost 5 bases; unmatched junction nucleotides: 11. The CDR3 sequence is CASSSWREGDGETQYF. In nucleotides, the CDR3 is TGTGCCAGCAGTTCATGGCGGGAGGGCGACGGGGAGACCCAGTACTTC.

Many counts were recorded for this clonotype. The chain carries TRBV7-2 and TRBJ2-1, with D hard to call. CDR3 length: 15 residues. Germline CDR1 SGHTA, CDR2 FQGNSA. Trimming stripped 5 bases from V and 5 bases from J, with 16 bases between. In DNA form, the CDR3 reads TGTGCCAGCAGCGCCATCTTAGGGATAAACAATGAGCAGTTCTTC. This codes for CASSAILGINNEQFF. Filled out from reference TRBV7-2 and TRBJ2-1, the complete variable domain reads GAGVSQSPSNKVTEKGKDVELRCDPISGHTALYWYRQSLGQGLEFLIYFQGNSAPDKSGLPSDRFSAERTGGSVSTLTIQRTQQEDSAVYLCASSAILGINNEQFFGPGTRLTVL.

Of note for this clonotype: A read error is possible here, since a much larger clone lies one base away. In this CDR3 the conserved last residue, phenylalanine or tryptophan, is missing, so a read error is likely. V and J are TRBV12-3 or TRBV12-4 and TRBJ1-6; 9 nucleotides match TRBD1. This CDR3 has 20 residues. J was trimmed by 0 bases and V by 1 base; bases with no gene match: 10. DNA for the CDR3: TGTGCCAGCAGTTTAGGGGACAGGGACCCCTGGAGCTCCTATAATTCACCCCTCCACTCT. Amino acid sequence: CASSLGDRDPWSSYNSPLHS.

Notes on this clonotype: This likely reflects a read error, since a far larger clone is one base away. V and J are TRBV7-2 and TRBJ2-5, with D tentatively TRBD1 (6 bases). Germline CDR1 reads SGHTA; CDR2 reads FQGNSA. The V and J ends lost 2 bases and 11 bases respectively, with 18 bases between them. The CDR3 has 14 residues. CDR3 in amino acids: CASSLSRGDNEQYF. Here the CDR3 DNA reads TGTGCCAGCAGCTTATCTAGAGGGGACAATGAGCAGTACTTC.

J is TRBJ1-2 and V is TRBV4-1; no clear D. Germline CDR1 reads MGHRA; CDR2 reads YSYEKL. This CDR3 region has 15 residues. V shed 7 bases and J shed 0 bases, with 15 bases lying between them. DNA for the CDR3: TGCGCCAGCACCATGAGTATAGGAGCTAACTATGGCTACACCTTC. This gives the protein CASTMSIGANYGYTF.

The table lists this clonotype with many counts. The chain combines TRBV5-1 with TRBJ2-7; a weak D match, TRBD1 (7 bases). This CDR3 comprises 14 residues. Germline CDR1 and CDR2: SGHRS and YFSETQ. V lost 3 bases to trimming and J lost 2 bases, with 12 bases between them. The CDR3 sequence is CASSSRDRAYEQYF. CDR3 nucleotide sequence: TGCGCCAGCAGCTCGCGGGACAGAGCCTACGAGCAGTACTTC.

The V and J genes are TRBV20-1 and TRBJ2-7, with 9 bases aligning to TRBD2. The CDR3 length is 13 residues. Germline V gives CDR1 DFQATT, CDR2 SNEGSKA (reference sequence). V lost 6 bases, J lost 0 bases, and 3 bases stayed unmatched. The CDR3 sequence is CSAHSGSSYEQYF. Here the CDR3 DNA reads TGCAGTGCCCATAGCGGGAGCTCCTACGAGCAGTACTTC.

This clonotype was recorded at least ten times. The V and J genes are TRBV12-5 and TRBJ2-1; 7 positions agree with TRBD2. V shed 6 bases, J shed 1 base, and the junction held 6 bases outside the gene matches. The CDR3 length is 15 residues. The germline V gene has CDR1 LGHNT and CDR2 FRNRAP. CDR3 region: CASGSRGESYNEQFF. CDR3 nucleotide sequence: TGTGCTAGTGGCTCCCGGGGGGAGTCCTACAATGAGCAGTTCTTC.

The chain carries TRBV28 and TRBJ1-5; D is perhaps TRBD1 (5 bases). Germline CDR1 and CDR2: MDHEN and SYDVKM. The CDR3 is 17 residues long. The germline V and J ends were trimmed by 6 bases and 2 bases, with 20 bases remaining between them. CDR3 residues: CASRLGGDEGRNQPQHF. CDR3 sequence (DNA): TGTGCCAGCAGGCTGGGGGGGGACGAAGGACGCAATCAGCCCCAGCATTTT.

This clonotype has more than one count but fewer than ten. The chain uses TRBV10-2 and TRBJ1-6; maybe TRBD1 (5 bases). CDR3 size: 13 residues. From germline, CDR1 is WSHSY and CDR2 SAAADI. Trimming removed 8 bases from V and 7 bases from J, with 12 bases in between. The CDR3 DNA reads TGCGCCAGCTCTAGCGGGGCGAATTCACCCCTCCACTTT. It codes for CASSSGANSPLHF.